Shown below are 32 T cell receptor beta chains from a single sample sequenced in a study of T cell changes during pregnancy in multiple sclerosis (dated by TCRdb to between 2017 and 2020). The library was generated by the immunoSEQ multiplex PCR assay. Held by TCRdb, this immuneACCESS table contains in-frame sequences only and omits some clones. Under half of the omission traces to an unresolved V gene where checked; the cause of the rest is unknown. The sample yields more than 85,000 clones; about 94% were counted once. In total, the top ten clones hold about 0.9% of the sample. The source material was peripheral blood, sampled before pregnancy. These receptor sequences come from a female donor with multiple sclerosis, enrolled in a pregnancy study.

This chain uses TRBV20-1 with TRBJ1-2; D is ambiguous. V was trimmed by 4 bases and J by 4 bases, leaving 7 bases between them. This CDR3 is 11 amino acids long. Per germline, CDR1 DFQATT and CDR2 SNEGSKA (reference sequence). The CDR3 DNA reads as TGCAGTGCTACCAAATTCTATGGCTACACCTTC. Protein product: CSATKFYGYTF.

In the case of this clone: The same CDR3 is also encoded by other DNA sequences in this sample. This chain links TRBV27 with TRBJ2-7; D is unresolved. This CDR3 comprises 14 residues. Germline V lookup: CDR1 MNHEY, CDR2 SMNVEV (reference sequence). V was pared by 2 bases and J by 0 bases, with 8 bases between. CDR3 bases: TGTGCCAGCAGTTTAGTGGCTGCCTCCTACGAGCAGTACTTC. This translates into CASSLVAASYEQYF.

The rearrangement joins TRBV27 to TRBJ2-2, with no clear D. This CDR3 comprises 13 residues. From germline, CDR1 is MNHEY and CDR2 SMNVEV (reference sequence). V was cut by 3 bases and J by 3 bases, with 5 bases left in between. Here the CDR3 reads CASSLADTGELFF. The CDR3 nucleotides read TGTGCCAGCAGTTTGGCGGACACCGGGGAGCTGTTTTTT.

In its sample, this clone was seen once. The chain couples TRBV4-1 to TRBJ1-5; D ambiguous. CDR1 and CDR2 (germline): MGHRA, YSYEKL. The CDR3 contains 17 residues. V was clipped by 0 bases and J by 2 bases, with 14 bases between them. The CDR3 region is CASSQDLTAGGNQPQHF. CDR3 nucleotides: TGCGCCAGCAGCCAAGATCTAACAGCGGGCGGCAATCAGCCCCAGCATTTT.

The chain joins TRBV28 to TRBJ2-2; 7 bases are shared with TRBD1. With 6 bases clipped from V and 4 bases from J, the junction kept 8 bases outside the gene matches. Germline loops: CDR1 MDHEN, CDR2 SYDVKM. The length of the CDR3 is 15 residues. The CDR3 nucleotides read TGTGCCAGCAGGAAAACAGGGGTGAGCACCGGGGAGCTGTTTTTT. Amino acid sequence: CASRKTGVSTGELFF.

The chain carries TRBV5-4 and TRBJ2-7; TRBD2 agrees at 14 bases. V gave up 3 bases and J gave up 5 bases; unmatched junction bases: 13. The germline V gene encodes CDR1 SGHNT and CDR2 YYREEE (reference sequence). The CDR3 has 18 amino acids. CDR3 DNA sequence: TGTGCCAGCAGCTCGGGACTAGCGGGAGTCAAAACCCCCCACGAGCAGTACTTC. It specifies CASSSGLAGVKTPHEQYF.

This chain links TRBV27 with TRBJ1-5; TRBD1 matches 8 bases. Losses at the gene ends were 3 bases for V and 8 bases for J; bases not matched to a gene: 6. The germline gives CDR1 MNHEY, CDR2 SMNVEV (reference sequence). The CDR3 totals 14 residues. CDR3 nucleotide sequence: TGTGCCAGCAGTTTGGCAGGGGGCCCGGAGCCCCAGCATTTT. As protein: CASSLAGGPEPQHF.

This chain joins TRBV19 and TRBJ2-7, with TRBD2 matching 12 bases. The CDR3 consists of 17 residues. V shed 4 bases, J shed 2 bases, and the junction held 9 bases outside the gene matches. Germline-derived CDR1 and CDR2 are LNHDA and SQIVND (reference sequence). This CDR3 is CASSNPRRLAGAYEQYF. Written as DNA, the CDR3 is TGTGCCAGTAGTAATCCCCGCCGACTAGCGGGAGCCTACGAGCAGTACTTC.

The chain joins TRBV7-8 to TRBJ2-7; D might be TRBD2 (6 bases). The germline gives CDR1 SGHVS, CDR2 FQNEAQ. This CDR3 contains 15 residues. With 5 bases removed from V and 7 bases from J, the gap between germline ends came to 21 bases. The CDR3 region has the DNA TGTGCCAGCAGCATAAGGACGGGGGTTGAAGGGGAGCAGTACTTC. The encoded protein is CASSIRTGVEGEQYF.

V and J are TRBV18 and TRBJ2-1, with D maybe TRBD1 (5 bases). The CDR3 loop spans 13 amino acids. V shed 6 bases and J shed 10 bases, with 16 bases lying between them. Germline V gene lookup returns CDR1 KGHSH and CDR2 LQKENI. CDR3 sequence (DNA): TGTGCCAGCTCGCGCTCAGGGCCTGGAGAGCAGTTCTTC. Residues: CASSRSGPGEQFF.

The rearrangement uses TRBV27 and TRBJ2-7; D is unresolved. The CDR3 has 13 amino acids. The germline gives CDR1 MNHEY, CDR2 SMNVEV (reference sequence). Trimming removed 3 bases at V and 3 bases at J, with 9 bases between. CDR3 sequence (DNA): TGTGCCAGCAGTTTTGCGACTGGCTACGAGCAGTACTTC. It is translated as CASSFATGYEQYF.

The chain links TRBV27 to TRBJ2-7; the D gene is possibly TRBD1 (7 bases). The V end lost 2 bases, the J end lost 6 bases, and 8 bases lay between the germline ends. CDR3 length: 12 amino acids. Germline V lookup: CDR1 MNHEY, CDR2 SMNVEV (reference sequence). The CDR3 protein is CASSLQGGEQYF. The CDR3 nucleotides read TGTGCCAGCAGTTTACAGGGGGGCGAGCAGTACTTC.

The CDR3 region is CASSVVGQGAYNEQFF. CDR3 nucleotide sequence: TGTGCCAGCAGCGTAGTGGGACAGGGGGCCTACAATGAGCAGTTCTTC. This chain uses TRBV9 with TRBJ2-1; TRBD1 agrees at 11 bases. Germline assignment: CDR1 SGDLS and CDR2 YYNGEE. The ends lost 0 bases at V and 2 bases at J; junction bases unmatched: 1. This CDR3 spans 16 amino acids.

This clone has only a few counts. The chain carries TRBV27 and TRBJ1-1; D call uncertain. V gave up 5 bases and J gave up 3 bases, with 22 bases separating them. CDR3 size: 17 residues. Per the germline V gene, CDR1 is MNHEY and CDR2 is SMNVEV (reference sequence). CDR3 DNA: TGTGCCAGCAGTCGCCTCATCCAAGACACACCCTACACTGAAGCTTTCTTT. It translates to CASSRLIQDTPYTEAFF.

Regarding this clone: Distinct nucleotide sequences in the sample also encode this CDR3. The rearrangement joins TRBV7-9 to TRBJ1-5; unclear D gene. This CDR3 region has 13 residues. Germline-derived CDR1 and CDR2 are SEHNR and FQNEAQ (reference sequence). Trimming shortened V by 5 bases and J by 4 bases, and 9 bases separated the two germline ends. CDR3 sequence (DNA): TGTGCCAGCAGCCCATCTGCGAATCAGCCCCAGCATTTT. This encodes CASSPSANQPQHF.

The V and J genes are TRBV5-1 and TRBJ2-1; the match to TRBD2 covers 8 bases. V gave up 3 bases and J gave up 0 bases; unmatched junction bases: 8. The CDR3 has 17 residues. Germline V gives CDR1 SGHRS, CDR2 YFSETQ. The CDR3 DNA follows: TGCGCCAGCAGCTCGGGGATAGCGGGAAGCTCCTACAATGAGCAGTTCTTC. Its protein product is CASSSGIAGSSYNEQFF.

J is TRBJ1-1 and V is TRBV19; tentatively, D is TRBD1 (5 bases). The V gene lost 1 base and the J gene lost 5 bases, with 5 bases spanning the gap. Germline V gives CDR1 LNHDA, CDR2 SQIVND (reference sequence). This CDR3 spans 12 amino acids. The CDR3 loop is CASSIAGTEAFF. CDR3 DNA: TGTGCCAGTAGTATAGCAGGGACTGAAGCTTTCTTT.

The V and J genes are TRBV7-2 and TRBJ1-1, with D maybe TRBD1 (5 bases). This CDR3 comprises 15 residues. The V and J ends lost 5 bases and 0 bases respectively, with 13 bases between them. Germline V gene lookup returns CDR1 SGHTA and CDR2 FQGNSA. The CDR3 bases are TGTGCCAGCAGCCCAAACGGGGGTCTGAACACTGAAGCTTTCTTT. Translating it yields CASSPNGGLNTEAFF.

Comment on this clone: Its ends do not fully match the called genes, so a read error is possible. This sequence joins TRBV2 and TRBJ2-1, with TRBD1 matching 9 bases. CDR3 length: 14 residues. Looked up from germline, CDR1 is SNHLY and CDR2 is FYNNEI. CDR3 bases: TGTGCCAGCCAGACAGGGGGACTGTACAGTGAGCAGTTCTTC. Translation gives CASQTGGLYSEQFF.

The chain employs TRBV10-3 and TRBJ1-4, with 7 bases identical to TRBD1. The CDR3 length is 14 residues. Germline CDR1 ENHRY, CDR2 SYGVKD. V shed 5 bases and J 7 bases; nucleotides not matched to a gene: 7. The CDR3 is CAISPGGLAEKLFF. The DNA of the CDR3 is TGTGCCATCAGTCCAGGGGGTTTAGCTGAAAAACTGTTTTTT.

V and J are TRBV7-9 and TRBJ2-1; D not certain. V lost 5 bases and J lost 4, with 6 bases in between. Germline V gene lookup returns CDR1 SEHNR and CDR2 FQNEAQ (reference sequence). The CDR3 has 12 amino acids. The chain's CDR3 is CASSQIYNEQFF. The CDR3 DNA follows: TGTGCCAGCAGCCAGATTTACAATGAGCAGTTCTTC.

The V gene is TRBV2, the J gene TRBJ2-1; no reliable D call. The CDR3 sequence is 11 residues long. Germline V CDR1 and CDR2: SNHLY, FYNNEI. Trimming took off 10 bases at V and 7 bases at J, with 11 bases between the two ends. The CDR3 nucleotides read TGTGCCACCTACGCTAGAAATGAGCAGTTCTTC. It translates to CATYARNEQFF.

V is TRBV9 and J is TRBJ2-7, with D possibly being TRBD1 (6 bases). From germline, CDR1 is SGDLS and CDR2 YYNGEE. The V gene lost 4 bases and the J gene lost 2 bases, with 10 bases spanning the gap. This CDR3 comprises 13 residues. The CDR3 protein is CASSSRGPYEQYF. CDR3 sequence (DNA): TGTGCCAGCAGCAGCAGGGGACCCTACGAGCAGTACTTC.

V gene TRBV13 combines with J gene TRBJ1-2; D gene uncertain. The V gene lost 6 bases and the J gene lost 5 bases, with 16 bases spanning the gap. This CDR3 comprises 14 residues. Germline CDR1 and CDR2: PRHDT and FYEKMQ (reference sequence). CDR3 in amino acids: CASRKAGYGYGYTF. CDR3 DNA sequence: TGTGCCAGCAGAAAGGCCGGGTACGGTTATGGCTACACCTTC. Variable domain in full (rest from reference TRBV13 and TRBJ1-2): AAGVIQSPRHLIKEKRETATLKCYPIPRHDTVYWYQQGPGQDPQFLISFYEKMQSDKGSIPDRFSAQQFSDYHSELNMSSLELGDSALYFCASRKAGYGYGYTFGSGTRLTVV.

The rearrangement links TRBV25-1 to TRBJ1-1, with 9 bases fitting TRBD1. CDR1 is MGHDK and CDR2 is SYGVNS in the germline V gene. The CDR3 has 15 residues. With V trimmed by 4 bases and J by 3 bases, 6 bases remained unmatched. The chain's CDR3 is CASSGQGGLDTEAFF. CDR3 nucleotide sequence: TGTGCCAGCAGTGGACAGGGGGGTTTGGACACTGAAGCTTTCTTT.

V is TRBV5-4 and J is TRBJ1-1; weak D call: TRBD1 (6 bases). Germline V CDR1 and CDR2: SGHNT, YYREEE (reference sequence). CDR3 size: 15 residues. With 5 bases removed from V and 6 bases from J, the gap between germline ends came to 20 bases. The DNA of the CDR3 is TGTGCCAGCAGGGACCGGGACACGGGGCTTCCTGAAGCTTTCTTT. It translates to CASRDRDTGLPEAFF.

The V gene is TRBV29-1, the J gene TRBJ2-3, with TRBD1 as a possible D gene (7 bases). This CDR3 has 14 residues. The V end lost 6 bases, the J end lost 6 bases, and 19 bases lay between the germline ends. CDR1 is SQVTM and CDR2 is ANQGSEA in the germline V gene. CDR3 in amino acids: CSVVGQAGRDTQYF. The CDR3 DNA sequence: TGCAGCGTGGTTGGACAGGCGGGGAGGGATACGCAGTATTTT.

The chain joins TRBV7-8 to TRBJ1-3; D gene ambiguous. With 6 bases removed from V and 0 bases from J, the gap between germline ends came to 9 bases. The CDR3 covers 14 residues. Per germline, CDR1 SGHVS and CDR2 FQNEAQ. The CDR3, as DNA: TGTGCCAGCAGTATAGGAGGCTCTGGAAACACCATATATTTT. Its translation is CASSIGGSGNTIYF.

This sequence joins TRBV6-5 and TRBJ2-7, with 8 bases that match TRBD1. The CDR3 runs to 14 residues. The V and J ends lost 7 bases and 4 bases, in that order; junction bases with no gene match: 9. Germline CDR1 and CDR2: MNHEY and SVGAGI. CDR3 sequence reads: CASKIGQGHYEQYF. The CDR3, as DNA: TGTGCCAGCAAAATAGGACAGGGTCATTACGAGCAGTACTTC.

The chain couples TRBV6-1 to TRBJ1-5; the D gene is possibly TRBD1 (5 bases). Per germline, CDR1 MNHNS and CDR2 SASEGT. This CDR3 is built from 15 residues. V lost 7 bases and J lost 4, with 17 bases in between. As DNA, the CDR3 is TGTGCCAGCATCAGAAGTGGAGGGGCGAATCAGCCCCAGCATTTT. This encodes CASIRSGGANQPQHF.

This clone was seen a handful of times. The genes are TRBV5-6 and TRBJ1-1; 8 nucleotides align to TRBD1. CDR3 length equals 13 residues. After removal of 5 bases from V and 6 bases from J, the junction contained 6 bases not matched to a gene. Germline CDR1 SGHDT, CDR2 YYEEEE. Here the CDR3 DNA reads TGTGCCAGCAGTCGGACAGGGAGAGCTGAAGCTTTCTTT. This translates into CASSRTGRAEAFF.

The chain is built from TRBV7-6 and TRBJ2-5, with D maybe TRBD2 (7 bases). The germline gives CDR1 SGHVS, CDR2 FNYEAQ. This CDR3 has 14 amino acids. The V and J ends lost 2 bases and 4 bases respectively, with 11 bases between them. Here the CDR3 reads CASSLRGGVETQYF. Here the CDR3 DNA reads TGTGCCAGCAGCTTAAGAGGGGGGGTAGAGACCCAGTACTTC.